A selection of T cell receptor beta chains follows, all from one sample in a study of OX40 agonist ivuxolimab in advanced cancers. The protocol was immunoSEQ multiplex PCR, while the TCRdb copy is restricted to in-frame clones and leaves out a portion. This sample has 70,000 or so clones, with about 89% found just once. The starting material was CD4+ or CD8+ T cells sorted from blood, obtained in a trial of the OX40 agonist ivuxolimab. Receptor source: an adult with an advanced solid tumor such as melanoma, head and neck, liver or kidney cancer. The CDR3 runs from the conserved cysteine through the conserved F or W. A D gene is named only where the DNA matches it firmly. Size values are once, few and many counts, or a class for expanded clones, and some rows have none.

D gene: -
clone size: -
V gene: TRBV9
J gene: TRBJ2-7
CDR3 DNA: TGTGCCAGCAGCGTCGGTCCAAGCTCCTACGAGCAGTACTTC
CDR3 protein: CASSVGPSSYEQYF

D gene: TRBD1
clone size: few
V gene: TRBV25-1
J gene: TRBJ1-5
CDR3 DNA: TGTGCCAGCAGTTCACAGGGGCCAGGTCAGCCCCAGCATTTT
CDR3 protein: CASSSQGPGQPQHF

D gene: TRBD2
clone size: once
V gene: TRBV6-1
J gene: TRBJ2-2
CDR3 DNA: TGTGCCAGCAGTGCGGGTACTAGCGGGAGTGAAACCGGGGAGCTGTTTTTT
CDR3 protein: CASSAGTSGSETGELFF

D gene: -
clone size: -
V gene: TRBV7-3
J gene: TRBJ2-1
CDR3 DNA: TGTGCCAGCAGCTTAATATATGGGTCCCATGAGCAGTTCTTC
CDR3 protein: CASSLIYGSHEQFF

D gene: TRBD2
clone size: -
V gene: TRBV9
J gene: TRBJ2-3
CDR3 DNA: TGTGCCAGCAGCGTAGACGCTAGCGGAGGCACAGATACGCAGTATTTT
CDR3 protein: CASSVDASGGTDTQYF

D gene: TRBD1
clone size: -
V gene: TRBV28
J gene: TRBJ1-2
CDR3 DNA: TGTGCCAGCAGGAACAGGGGTAAGAACTATGGCTACACCTTC
CDR3 protein: CASRNRGKNYGYTF

D gene: -
clone size: -
V gene: TRBV28
J gene: TRBJ1-2
CDR3 DNA: TGTGCCAGCAGTTTTTCGGGGGGCGCAGGCTATGGCTACACCTTC
CDR3 protein: CASSFSGGAGYGYTF

D gene: -
clone size: -
V gene: TRBV19
J gene: TRBJ1-2
CDR3 DNA: TGTGCCAGTAGTATAGATTTTGGCGGCAGCTCTAACTATGGCTACACCTTC
CDR3 protein: CASSIDFGGSSNYGYTF

D gene: TRBD1
clone size: -
V gene: TRBV9
J gene: TRBJ1-1
CDR3 DNA: TGTGCCAGCAGCTTGGCGACAGGGCAGAACACTGAAGCTTTCTTT
CDR3 protein: CASSLATGQNTEAFF

D gene: TRBD1
clone size: -
V gene: TRBV6-1
J gene: TRBJ1-5
CDR3 DNA: TGTGCCAGCAGTGAAGCGGGAGGGGGCTATCAGCCCCAGCATTTT
CDR3 protein: CASSEAGGGYQPQHF

D gene: -
clone size: -
V gene: TRBV6-6
J gene: TRBJ2-7
CDR3 DNA: TGTGCCAGCAGTTACAAGGGTCTAGCTTTAGCCGAGCAGTACTTC
CDR3 protein: CASSYKGLALAEQYF

D gene: -
clone size: -
V gene: TRBV5-5
J gene: TRBJ1-2
CDR3 DNA: TGTGCCAGCAGCTTGGTGGCAGGGGGCTACACCTTC
CDR3 protein: CASSLVAGGYTF

D gene: TRBD1
clone size: -
V gene: TRBV9
J gene: TRBJ2-2
CDR3 DNA: TGTGCCAGCAGCCCAAGGACAGGGGGCAACACCGGGGAGCTGTTTTTT
CDR3 protein: CASSPRTGGNTGELFF

D gene: -
clone size: -
V gene: TRBV6-6
J gene: TRBJ1-1
CDR3 DNA: TGTGCCAGCAGTTTGAGCTTTACGAACACTGAAGCTTTCTTT
CDR3 protein: CASSLSFTNTEAFF

D gene: TRBD2
clone size: -
V gene: TRBV2
J gene: TRBJ2-5
CDR3 DNA: TGTGCCAGCAGTGAAGTGAGGTCTAGCGGGCAAGAGACCCAGTACTTC
CDR3 protein: CASSEVRSSGQETQYF

D gene: -
clone size: -
V gene: TRBV2
J gene: TRBJ2-7
CDR3 DNA: TGTGCCAGCAGTGCTATTAGCGGAGGAGCCTACGAGCAGTACTTC
CDR3 protein: CASSAISGGAYEQYF

D gene: -
clone size: -
V gene: TRBV19
J gene: TRBJ2-3
CDR3 DNA: TGTGCCAGTAGTAAACAGGGGGGGAGCACAGATACGCAGTATTTT
CDR3 protein: CASSKQGGSTDTQYF

D gene: -
clone size: -
V gene: TRBV6-1
J gene: TRBJ1-2
CDR3 DNA: TGTGCCAGCAGTGAACTGCCCAATTCGGGCTACACCTTC
CDR3 protein: CASSELPNSGYTF

D gene: -
clone size: once
V gene: TRBV7-9
J gene: TRBJ2-7
CDR3 DNA: TGTGCCAGCAGCTTAGCAGGGGGGAACGAGCAGTACTTC
CDR3 protein: CASSLAGGNEQYF

D gene: TRBD2
clone size: -
V gene: TRBV6-1
J gene: TRBJ2-7
CDR3 DNA: TGTGCCAGCAGTGTCGCGCTAGCGGGAGGGCCGGTCGAGCAGTACTTC
CDR3 protein: CASSVALAGGPVEQYF

D gene: -
clone size: once
V gene: TRBV18
J gene: TRBJ2-1
CDR3 DNA: TGTGCCAGCTCACCACCGTGGAATGAGCAGTTCTTC
CDR3 protein: CASSPPWNEQFF

D gene: -
clone size: -
V gene: TRBV15
J gene: TRBJ2-2
CDR3 DNA: TGTGCCACCAGCTTACTCAGTGACACCGGGGAGCTGTTTTTT
CDR3 protein: CATSLLSDTGELFF

D gene: TRBD1
clone size: -
V gene: TRBV9
J gene: TRBJ2-7
CDR3 DNA: TGTGCCAGCAGCGTAGCCCCGGACAGGGTTTACGAGCAGTACTTC
CDR3 protein: CASSVAPDRVYEQYF

D gene: -
clone size: -
V gene: TRBV2
J gene: TRBJ2-2
CDR3 DNA: TGTGCCAGCAGGGAGGAGAGGGCCGCTTTCACCGGGGAGCTGTTTTTT
CDR3 protein: CASREERAAFTGELFF

D gene: TRBD2
clone size: -
V gene: TRBV19
J gene: TRBJ2-2
CDR3 DNA: TGTGCCAGTAGTATACTAGCGGGAGATACCGGGGAGCTGTTTTTT
CDR3 protein: CASSILAGDTGELFF

D gene: -
clone size: few
V gene: TRBV5-6
J gene: TRBJ2-1
CDR3 DNA: TGTGCCAGCAGCGGGATTGAGCAGTTCTTC
CDR3 protein: CASSGIEQFF

D gene: -
clone size: -
V gene: TRBV14
J gene: TRBJ2-5
CDR3 DNA: TGTGCCAGCAGCCAAGTTCAGATACAAGAGACCCAGTACTTC
CDR3 protein: CASSQVQIQETQYF

D gene: -
clone size: once
V gene: TRBV6-1
J gene: TRBJ2-1
CDR3 DNA: TGTGCCAGCAGTCAGCAGGGAAACGAGCAGTTCTTC
CDR3 protein: CASSQQGNEQFF

D gene: TRBD2
clone size: -
V gene: TRBV2
J gene: TRBJ2-1
CDR3 DNA: TGTGCCAGCAGTGGACTAGCGGGAGCCCGGGGTGAGCAGTTCTTC
CDR3 protein: CASSGLAGARGEQFF

D gene: TRBD2
clone size: -
V gene: TRBV10-1
J gene: TRBJ2-3
CDR3 DNA: TGCGCCAGCGTGGCTAGGACTAGCGGTAGCACAGATACGCAGTATTTT
CDR3 protein: CASVARTSGSTDTQYF

D gene: TRBD2
clone size: -
V gene: TRBV19
J gene: TRBJ2-7
CDR3 DNA: TGTGCCAGTAGTACCGGGACTAGCGGGAGGAACGAGCAGTACTTC
CDR3 protein: CASSTGTSGRNEQYF

D gene: TRBD1
clone size: once
V gene: TRBV5-1
J gene: TRBJ2-7
CDR3 DNA: TGCGCCAGCAGCTTGGCAGGGGGTTGGGACGAGCAGTACTTC
CDR3 protein: CASSLAGGWDEQYF

D gene: -
clone size: -
V gene: TRBV5-6
J gene: TRBJ2-3
CDR3 DNA: TGTGCCAGCAGCTTGGGACGGGTTCAAGATACGCAGTATTTT
CDR3 protein: CASSLGRVQDTQYF

D gene: TRBD1
clone size: -
V gene: TRBV5-5
J gene: TRBJ2-5
CDR3 DNA: TGTGCCAGCAGCTTGGGGACAGGGACACAAGAGACCCAGTACTTC
CDR3 protein: CASSLGTGTQETQYF

D gene: TRBD1
clone size: -
V gene: TRBV7-2
J gene: TRBJ1-3
CDR3 DNA: TGTGCCAGCAGCTTAGTCAGGGGGCGTTCAGGAAACACCATATATTTT
CDR3 protein: CASSLVRGRSGNTIYF

D gene: -
clone size: -
V gene: TRBV5-1
J gene: TRBJ1-4
CDR3 DNA: TGCGCCAGCAGTGCCCGGGACTCCGATAATGAAAAACTGTTTTTT
CDR3 protein: CASSARDSDNEKLFF

D gene: TRBD2
clone size: -
V gene: TRBV28
J gene: TRBJ2-1
CDR3 DNA: TGTGCCAGCAGTGCTAGCGGGAGGGCCGAGTGGCAGTTCTTC
CDR3 protein: CASSASGRAEWQFF

D gene: -
clone size: once
V gene: TRBV19
J gene: TRBJ1-1
CDR3 DNA: TGTGCCAGTAGCCACAGCGCGGGCGTATTGAACACTGAAGCTTTCTTT
CDR3 protein: CASSHSAGVLNTEAFF

D gene: -
clone size: few
V gene: TRBV2
J gene: TRBJ1-2
CDR3 DNA: TGTGCCAGCAGTGAGATTTATGGCTACACCTTC
CDR3 protein: CASSEIYGYTF

D gene: -
clone size: -
V gene: TRBV7-2
J gene: TRBJ1-2
CDR3 DNA: TGTGCCAGCAGCTCCTCTTCGAACATCCAGAACGGCTACACCTTC
CDR3 protein: CASSSSSNIQNGYTF